The sequence of this T cell receptor (beta chain) was determined in a study of T cell repertoires in cytomegalovirus infection. General study points: HLA-C-restricted, CMV-specific TCR beta clonotypes were dominant ex vivo. Of the TCR beta families, the public ones yielded a cumulative frequency that identified carriers of CMV plus the relevant HLA.

TCRdb re-analysed the reads in MiXCR, keeping a single row per CDR3 protein. Of around 95,000 distinct CDR3 sequences in the sample, 25% to 35% were seen once. CDR1 and CDR2 (germline): LNHDA, SQIVND (reference sequence). Trimming cost V 7 bases and J 8 bases; bases outside gene matches: 9. The CDR3 consists of 13 residues. A word on this clonotype: What it binds is not known.

The chain recombines TRBV19 with TRBJ1-2; TRBD1 aligns across 8 bases. The TCR comes from a human donor in good health (CMV status not recorded). Some clones in this sample may be carry-over from other donors' samples. This specimen was CD8+ T cells from cultured PBMCs, taken from culture after CMV antigen stimulation. The CDR3 reads CASTWTGSVGYTF. Here the CDR3 DNA reads TGTGCCAGTACCTGGACAGGGTCCGTCGGCTACACCTTC.